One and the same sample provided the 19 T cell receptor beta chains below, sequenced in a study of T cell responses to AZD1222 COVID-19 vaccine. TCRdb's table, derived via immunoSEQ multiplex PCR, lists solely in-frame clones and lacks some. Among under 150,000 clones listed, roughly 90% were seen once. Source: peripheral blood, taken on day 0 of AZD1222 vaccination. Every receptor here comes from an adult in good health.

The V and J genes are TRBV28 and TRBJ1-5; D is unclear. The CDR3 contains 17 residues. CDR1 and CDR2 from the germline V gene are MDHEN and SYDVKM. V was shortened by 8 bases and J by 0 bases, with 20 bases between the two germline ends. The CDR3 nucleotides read TGTGCCAGCGCGCATGGGTTGACACTGTATAGCAATCAGCCCCAGCATTTT. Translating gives CASAHGLTLYSNQPQHF.

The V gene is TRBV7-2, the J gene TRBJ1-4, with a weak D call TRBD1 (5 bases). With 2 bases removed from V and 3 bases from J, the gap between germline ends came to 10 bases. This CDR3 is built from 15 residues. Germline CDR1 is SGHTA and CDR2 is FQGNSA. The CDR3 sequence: CASSLQGTANEKLFF. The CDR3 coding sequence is TGTGCCAGCAGCTTACAGGGAACGGCTAATGAAAAACTGTTTTTT.

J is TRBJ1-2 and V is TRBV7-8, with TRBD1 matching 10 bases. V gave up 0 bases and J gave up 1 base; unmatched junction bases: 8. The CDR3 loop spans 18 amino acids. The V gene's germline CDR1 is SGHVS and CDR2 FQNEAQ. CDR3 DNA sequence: TGTGCCAGCAGCTTAGCTTTCTCGGACAGGGGGAATAACTATGGCTACACCTTC. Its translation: CASSLAFSDRGNNYGYTF.

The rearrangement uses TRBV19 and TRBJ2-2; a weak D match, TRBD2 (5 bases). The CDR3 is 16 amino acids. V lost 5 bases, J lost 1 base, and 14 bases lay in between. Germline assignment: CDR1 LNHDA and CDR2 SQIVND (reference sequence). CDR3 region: CASSPRGAGNTGELFF. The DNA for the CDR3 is TGTGCCAGTAGTCCTCGGGGTGCGGGGAACACCGGGGAGCTGTTTTTT.

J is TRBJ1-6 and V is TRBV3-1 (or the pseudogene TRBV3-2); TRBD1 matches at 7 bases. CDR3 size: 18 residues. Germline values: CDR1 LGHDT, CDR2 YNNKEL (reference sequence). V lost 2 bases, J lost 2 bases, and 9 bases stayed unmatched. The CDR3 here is CASSQRQGGRAYNSPLHF. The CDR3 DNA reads TGTGCCAGCAGCCAACGTCAGGGGGGAAGAGCCTATAATTCACCCCTCCACTTT.

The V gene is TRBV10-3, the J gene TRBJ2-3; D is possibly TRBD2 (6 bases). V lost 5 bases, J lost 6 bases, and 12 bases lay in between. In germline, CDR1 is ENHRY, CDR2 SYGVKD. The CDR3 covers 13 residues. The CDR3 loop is CAISWDSRDTQYF. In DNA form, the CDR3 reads TGTGCCATCAGTTGGGACTCCCGGGATACGCAGTATTTT.

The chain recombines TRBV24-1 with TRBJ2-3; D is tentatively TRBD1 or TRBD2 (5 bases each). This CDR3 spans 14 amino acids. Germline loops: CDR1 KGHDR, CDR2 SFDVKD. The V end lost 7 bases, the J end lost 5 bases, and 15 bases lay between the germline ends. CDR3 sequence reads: CATSSHGAQDTQYF. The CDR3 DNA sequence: TGTGCCACCAGCTCCCACGGGGCCCAAGATACGCAGTATTTT.

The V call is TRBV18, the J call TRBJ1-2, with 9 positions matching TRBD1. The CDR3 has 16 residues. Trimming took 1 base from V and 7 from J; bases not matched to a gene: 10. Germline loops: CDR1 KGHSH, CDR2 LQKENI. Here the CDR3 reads CASSPRHGDRDSGYTF. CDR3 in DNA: TGTGCCAGCTCACCACGCCATGGGGACAGGGATAGTGGCTACACCTTC.

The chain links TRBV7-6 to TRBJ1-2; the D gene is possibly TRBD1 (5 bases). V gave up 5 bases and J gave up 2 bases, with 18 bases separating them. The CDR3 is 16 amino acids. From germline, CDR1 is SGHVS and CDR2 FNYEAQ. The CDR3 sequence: CASSPGGRRRNYGYTF. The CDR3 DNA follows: TGTGCCAGCAGCCCCGGGGGGAGACGCCGGAACTATGGCTACACCTTC.

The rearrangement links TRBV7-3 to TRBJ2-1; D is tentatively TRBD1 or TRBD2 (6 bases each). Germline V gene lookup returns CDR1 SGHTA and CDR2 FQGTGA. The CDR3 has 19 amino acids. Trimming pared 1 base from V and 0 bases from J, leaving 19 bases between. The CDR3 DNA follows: TGTGCCAGCAGCTTAAAGGGGGGTCAGTTAGGTTTCTCCTACAATGAGCAGTTCTTC. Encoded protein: CASSLKGGQLGFSYNEQFF.

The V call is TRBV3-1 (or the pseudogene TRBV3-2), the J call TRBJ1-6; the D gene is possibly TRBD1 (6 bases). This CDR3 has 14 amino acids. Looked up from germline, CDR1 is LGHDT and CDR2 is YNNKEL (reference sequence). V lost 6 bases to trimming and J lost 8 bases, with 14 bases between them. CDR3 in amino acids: CASSPTGIYSPLHF. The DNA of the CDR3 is TGTGCCAGCAGTCCAACAGGGATTTATTCACCCCTCCACTTT.

The CDR3 DNA follows: TGCGCCAGCAGCCTTCAACCGGGACAGTCATCTGATTCACCCCTCCACTTT. Protein product: CASSLQPGQSSDSPLHF. This sequence joins TRBV4-1 and TRBJ1-6; 7 nucleotides line up with TRBD1. This CDR3 comprises 17 residues. From germline, CDR1 is MGHRA and CDR2 YSYEKL. V was pared by 4 bases and J by 8 bases, with 14 bases of the junction left unmatched.

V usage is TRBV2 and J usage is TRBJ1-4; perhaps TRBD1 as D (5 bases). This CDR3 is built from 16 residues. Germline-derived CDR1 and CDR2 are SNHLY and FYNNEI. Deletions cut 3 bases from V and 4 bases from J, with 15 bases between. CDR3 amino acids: CASSERGVPLNEKLFF. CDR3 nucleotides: TGTGCCAGCAGTGAGCGGGGCGTCCCGCTTAATGAAAAACTGTTTTTT.

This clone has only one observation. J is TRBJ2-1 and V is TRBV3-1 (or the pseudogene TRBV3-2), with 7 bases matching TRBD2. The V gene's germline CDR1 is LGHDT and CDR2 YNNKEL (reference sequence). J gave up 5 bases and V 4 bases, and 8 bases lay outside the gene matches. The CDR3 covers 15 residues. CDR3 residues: CASSPVTGGHNEQFF. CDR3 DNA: TGTGCCAGCAGCCCCGTGACGGGAGGCCACAATGAGCAGTTCTTC.

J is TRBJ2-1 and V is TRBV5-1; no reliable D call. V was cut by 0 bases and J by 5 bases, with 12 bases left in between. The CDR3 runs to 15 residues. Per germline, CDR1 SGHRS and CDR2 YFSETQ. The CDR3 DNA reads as TGCGCCAGCAGCTTGGTAGTAGGTCAGAACAATGAGCAGTTCTTC. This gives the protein CASSLVVGQNNEQFF.

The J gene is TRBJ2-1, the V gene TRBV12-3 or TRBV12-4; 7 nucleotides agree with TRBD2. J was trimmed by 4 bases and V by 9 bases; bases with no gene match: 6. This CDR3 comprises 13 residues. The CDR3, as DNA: TGTGCCAGTTTGCGGGAGTCATACAATGAGCAGTTCTTC. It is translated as CASLRESYNEQFF.

The CDR3 nucleotides read TGTGCCAGCAGCTACCCCGGACAGGGAGAAGCTTTCTTT. The encoded protein is CASSYPGQGEAFF. J is TRBJ1-1 and V is TRBV7-2; 8 bases map to TRBD1. Per the germline V gene, CDR1 is SGHTA and CDR2 is FQGNSA. This CDR3 has 13 residues. Trimming cost V 4 bases and J 8 bases; bases outside gene matches: 6.

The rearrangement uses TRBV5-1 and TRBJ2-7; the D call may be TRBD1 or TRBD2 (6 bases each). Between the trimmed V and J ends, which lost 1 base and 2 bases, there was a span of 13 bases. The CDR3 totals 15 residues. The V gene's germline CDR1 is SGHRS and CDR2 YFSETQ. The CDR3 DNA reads TGCGCCAGCAGCTTGTCAGGGGACTCAGCCTACGAGCAGTACTTC. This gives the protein CASSLSGDSAYEQYF.

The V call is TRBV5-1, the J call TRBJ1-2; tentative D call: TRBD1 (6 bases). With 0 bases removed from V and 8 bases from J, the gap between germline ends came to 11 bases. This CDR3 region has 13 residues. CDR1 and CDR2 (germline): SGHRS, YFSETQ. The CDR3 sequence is CASSLGQGHGYTF. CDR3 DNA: TGCGCCAGCAGCTTGGGTCAGGGGCACGGCTACACCTTC.